A selection of T cell receptor beta chains follows, all from one sample in a study of T cell clones after liver transplantation. Some clones are missing from TCRdb's copy, which holds only in-frame ones; the method was immunoSEQ multiplex PCR. The sample lists about 99,000 clones; around 80% were seen once. Sequences were derived from CD4+ T cells from blood, sampled approximately 43 months after liver transplant. The receptors here all came from a human patient who received a liver transplant. Some T cells may be provided by the graft donor. Both conserved end residues are part of each CDR3. D genes are given only for firm matches. Part of the rows lack a size; the others show once, few, many or a class for expanded clones.

v_call: TRBV7-2; cdr3_length: 17; d_call: NA; j_call: TRBJ1-1; clone_size: NA; cdr3_nt: TGTGCCAGCAGCTTAGCCCGGAGTCCGATTATGAACACTGAAGCTTTCTTT; cdr3_aa: CASSLARSPIMNTEAFF
v_call: TRBV4-2; cdr3_length: 17; d_call: TRBD2; j_call: TRBJ2-1; clone_size: NA; cdr3_nt: TGTGCCAGCAGCGGATCGACTAGCGGGGGCCTCTACAATGAGCAGTTCTTC; cdr3_aa: CASSGSTSGGLYNEQFF
v_call: TRBV7-9; cdr3_length: 13; d_call: TRBD1; j_call: TRBJ1-2; clone_size: once; cdr3_nt: TGTGCCAGCAGCTCGACAGGGTGGGGTGGCTACACCTTC; cdr3_aa: CASSSTGWGGYTF
v_call: TRBV27; cdr3_length: 13; d_call: NA; j_call: TRBJ1-1; clone_size: NA; cdr3_nt: TGTGCCAGCGCTCCGGGGGCGCGAGTTGAAGCTTTCTTT; cdr3_aa: CASAPGARVEAFF
v_call: TRBV9; cdr3_length: 17; d_call: NA; j_call: TRBJ2-6; clone_size: NA; cdr3_nt: TGTGCCAGCAGCGTAGAGGCAGGGCCTTCTGGGGCCAACGTCCTGACTTTC; cdr3_aa: CASSVEAGPSGANVLTF
v_call: TRBV7-6; cdr3_length: 14; d_call: TRBD1; j_call: TRBJ1-2; clone_size: NA; cdr3_nt: TGTGCCAGCAGCCCCCTCCGCGGACAGGGCGAATTTCGCTTC; cdr3_aa: CASSPLRGQGEFRF
v_call: TRBV27; cdr3_length: 15; d_call: TRBD2; j_call: TRBJ2-2; clone_size: NA; cdr3_nt: TGTGCCAGCAGTTCTCGACTAGCGGGTGGGGGGGAGCTGTTTTTT; cdr3_aa: CASSSRLAGGGELFF
v_call: TRBV6-1; cdr3_length: 15; d_call: NA; j_call: TRBJ1-2; clone_size: NA; cdr3_nt: TGTGCCAGCAGTGAAGGCAGGGTGTATAGCTATGGCTACACCTTC; cdr3_aa: CASSEGRVYSYGYTF
v_call: TRBV6-6; cdr3_length: 11; d_call: NA; j_call: TRBJ1-1; clone_size: NA; cdr3_nt: TGTGCCAGCGCAATTCAGACTGAAGCTTTCTTT; cdr3_aa: CASAIQTEAFF
v_call: TRBV29-1; cdr3_length: 14; d_call: NA; j_call: TRBJ2-7; clone_size: few; cdr3_nt: TGCAGCGTTGACCCCCATCCTACGTCTGGCGAGCAGTACTTC; cdr3_aa: CSVDPHPTSGEQYF
v_call: TRBV6-1; cdr3_length: 16; d_call: NA; j_call: TRBJ2-7; clone_size: NA; cdr3_nt: TGTGCCAGCAGTGCTGACAGCGCGAGTTTTCTCTACGAGCAGTACTTC; cdr3_aa: CASSADSASFLYEQYF
v_call: TRBV6-1; cdr3_length: 22; d_call: TRBD2; j_call: TRBJ2-1; clone_size: NA; cdr3_nt: TGTGCCAGCAGTGAAGGGGAACTGACTAGCGGGGTCCGCCGGACTTCCTACAATGAGCAGTTCTTC; cdr3_aa: CASSEGELTSGVRRTSYNEQFF
v_call: TRBV18; cdr3_length: 14; d_call: TRBD2; j_call: TRBJ2-7; clone_size: NA; cdr3_nt: TGTGCCAGCTCACCGGGAGGGAGCTCCTACGAGCAGTACTTC; cdr3_aa: CASSPGGSSYEQYF
v_call: TRBV6-1; cdr3_length: 14; d_call: TRBD1; j_call: TRBJ1-5; clone_size: few; cdr3_nt: TGTGCCAGCAGGGGGGACAGCTACAATCAGCCCCAGCATTTT; cdr3_aa: CASRGDSYNQPQHF
v_call: TRBV6-1; cdr3_length: 15; d_call: TRBD1; j_call: TRBJ1-2; clone_size: NA; cdr3_nt: TGTGCCAGCAGCCTCGGACAGGGAATAAGATATGGCTACACCTTC; cdr3_aa: CASSLGQGIRYGYTF
v_call: TRBV18; cdr3_length: 13; d_call: NA; j_call: TRBJ2-2; clone_size: few; cdr3_nt: TGTGCCAGCTCACCAAAGGGATCCGGGGAGCTGTTTTTT; cdr3_aa: CASSPKGSGELFF
v_call: TRBV19; cdr3_length: 15; d_call: NA; j_call: TRBJ2-7; clone_size: NA; cdr3_nt: TGTGCCAGTAAAGAGACCGGGGACGGTGCCTACGAGCAGTACTTC; cdr3_aa: CASKETGDGAYEQYF
v_call: TRBV12-5; cdr3_length: 12; d_call: NA; j_call: TRBJ2-7; clone_size: NA; cdr3_nt: TGTGCTAGTGGTTTGGGGGTCGAGGAGCAGTACTTC; cdr3_aa: CASGLGVEEQYF
v_call: TRBV7-2; cdr3_length: 12; d_call: NA; j_call: TRBJ2-3; clone_size: NA; cdr3_nt: TGTGCCAGCAAAAGAGGCACAGATACGCAGTATTTT; cdr3_aa: CASKRGTDTQYF
v_call: TRBV7-9; cdr3_length: 11; d_call: NA; j_call: TRBJ2-3; clone_size: NA; cdr3_nt: TGTGCCAGCAGTAAGTCAGATACGCAGTATTTT; cdr3_aa: CASSKSDTQYF
v_call: TRBV18; cdr3_length: 17; d_call: NA; j_call: TRBJ1-3; clone_size: NA; cdr3_nt: TGTGCCAGCTCACCACCTTTAAGCCGCCACTCTGGAAACACCATATATTTT; cdr3_aa: CASSPPLSRHSGNTIYF
v_call: TRBV5-4; cdr3_length: 14; d_call: NA; j_call: TRBJ1-2; clone_size: NA; cdr3_nt: TGTGCCAGCAGCTTGGTAGGGGTTAACTATGGCTACACCTTC; cdr3_aa: CASSLVGVNYGYTF
v_call: TRBV30; cdr3_length: 13; d_call: NA; j_call: TRBJ2-3; clone_size: NA; cdr3_nt: TGTGCCTGGAGTCCCCCCCCTGGGGATACGCAGTATTTT; cdr3_aa: CAWSPPPGDTQYF
v_call: TRBV6-6; cdr3_length: 15; d_call: NA; j_call: TRBJ1-5; clone_size: NA; cdr3_nt: TGTGCCTCCGCCTACCCCGGGGCACGCAATCAGCCCCAGCATTTT; cdr3_aa: CASAYPGARNQPQHF
v_call: TRBV14; cdr3_length: 17; d_call: TRBD1; j_call: TRBJ1-1; clone_size: NA; cdr3_nt: TGTGCCAGCAGCCAACCCGGGACAGGGGCGTTAAGCACTGAAGCTTTCTTT; cdr3_aa: CASSQPGTGALSTEAFF
v_call: TRBV9; cdr3_length: 16; d_call: TRBD2; j_call: TRBJ2-7; clone_size: NA; cdr3_nt: TGTGCCAGCAGCGCGCGACTAGCGGGGACCTTGGGGGAGCAGTACTTC; cdr3_aa: CASSARLAGTLGEQYF
v_call: TRBV27; cdr3_length: 15; d_call: TRBD1; j_call: TRBJ1-2; clone_size: NA; cdr3_nt: TGTGCCAGCGGATTTAAGCCAGGGACAGCCTATGGCTACACCTTC; cdr3_aa: CASGFKPGTAYGYTF
v_call: TRBV28; cdr3_length: 13; d_call: NA; j_call: TRBJ1-2; clone_size: NA; cdr3_nt: TGTGCCAGCAGTTTATTGGCCCCTCGGGACTACACCTTC; cdr3_aa: CASSLLAPRDYTF
v_call: TRBV28; cdr3_length: 15; d_call: TRBD2; j_call: TRBJ2-7; clone_size: NA; cdr3_nt: TGTGCCAGCAGTAAAACTAGCGGACACTCCTACGAGCAGTACTTC; cdr3_aa: CASSKTSGHSYEQYF
v_call: TRBV29-1; cdr3_length: 17; d_call: TRBD1; j_call: TRBJ1-5; clone_size: NA; cdr3_nt: TGCAGCGTTGAGGTCAGGGGGAAAGGGTCTAGCAATCAGCCCCAGCATTTT; cdr3_aa: CSVEVRGKGSSNQPQHF
v_call: TRBV4-1; cdr3_length: 17; d_call: TRBD2; j_call: TRBJ2-1; clone_size: NA; cdr3_nt: TGCGCCAGCAGCCAAGTACTCAGCGGGGGGCCCGGCGGGGTGCAGTTCTTC; cdr3_aa: CASSQVLSGGPGGVQFF
v_call: TRBV7-2; cdr3_length: 14; d_call: TRBD1; j_call: TRBJ1-2; clone_size: NA; cdr3_nt: TGTGCCAGCAGCTATTCTCAGGGGGCGAAAGGCTACACCTTC; cdr3_aa: CASSYSQGAKGYTF
v_call: TRBV7-8; cdr3_length: 15; d_call: NA; j_call: TRBJ1-5; clone_size: NA; cdr3_nt: TGTGCCAGCAGCTTAGCGTTGGGTAGCAATCAGCCCCAGCATTTT; cdr3_aa: CASSLALGSNQPQHF
v_call: TRBV6-5; cdr3_length: 15; d_call: NA; j_call: TRBJ2-3; clone_size: NA; cdr3_nt: TGTGCCAGCAGTTCTGGGTTCATGAGTACAGATACGCAGTATTTT; cdr3_aa: CASSSGFMSTDTQYF
v_call: TRBV5-1; cdr3_length: 15; d_call: TRBD1; j_call: TRBJ1-1; clone_size: NA; cdr3_nt: TGCGCCAGCAGCTTGGCGGGCAGGGGGCAGACTGAAGCTTTCTTT; cdr3_aa: CASSLAGRGQTEAFF
v_call: TRBV4-2; cdr3_length: 12; d_call: NA; j_call: TRBJ2-2; clone_size: NA; cdr3_nt: TGTGCCAGCAGCCAAGAAACCGGGGAGCTGTTTTTT; cdr3_aa: CASSQETGELFF
v_call: TRBV4-3; cdr3_length: 15; d_call: NA; j_call: TRBJ2-2; clone_size: NA; cdr3_nt: TGCGCCAGCAGCCAGAGTAACGCGAACACCGGGGAGCTGTTTTTT; cdr3_aa: CASSQSNANTGELFF
v_call: TRBV5-1; cdr3_length: 17; d_call: NA; j_call: TRBJ1-1; clone_size: NA; cdr3_nt: TGCGCCAGCAGCTTGGAGAAATTTGGGGGGCAAAACACTGAAGCTTTCTTT; cdr3_aa: CASSLEKFGGQNTEAFF
v_call: TRBV7-2; cdr3_length: 15; d_call: TRBD2; j_call: TRBJ2-2; clone_size: few; cdr3_nt: TGTGCCAGCAGCCCATCGGGAGGGAACACCGGGGAGCTGTTTTTT; cdr3_aa: CASSPSGGNTGELFF
v_call: TRBV7-9; cdr3_length: 14; d_call: TRBD1; j_call: TRBJ2-3; clone_size: NA; cdr3_nt: TGTGCCAGCAGCTCCGGGACAGGGTCAGATACGCAGTATTTT; cdr3_aa: CASSSGTGSDTQYF
v_call: TRBV5-1; cdr3_length: 15; d_call: NA; j_call: TRBJ2-2; clone_size: NA; cdr3_nt: TGCGCCAGCAGCATCAGGGATCCGAACACCGGGGAGCTGTTTTTT; cdr3_aa: CASSIRDPNTGELFF
v_call: TRBV6-5; cdr3_length: 14; d_call: NA; j_call: TRBJ2-2; clone_size: NA; cdr3_nt: TGTGCCAGCAGCCGCCCGGGAAACACCGGGGAGCTGTTTTTT; cdr3_aa: CASSRPGNTGELFF
v_call: TRBV6-1; cdr3_length: 13; d_call: NA; j_call: TRBJ1-1; clone_size: NA; cdr3_nt: TGTGCCAGCAGTAACAAGATTGACACTGAAGCTTTCTTT; cdr3_aa: CASSNKIDTEAFF
v_call: TRBV6-5; cdr3_length: 11; d_call: NA; j_call: TRBJ1-3; clone_size: once; cdr3_nt: TGTGCCAGCAGTTGGCGAAACACCATATATTTT; cdr3_aa: CASSWRNTIYF
v_call: TRBV10-1; cdr3_length: 13; d_call: NA; j_call: TRBJ1-1; clone_size: NA; cdr3_nt: TGCGCCAGCAGTGAAAGGATTGCGGCTGAAGCTTTCTTT; cdr3_aa: CASSERIAAEAFF
v_call: TRBV9; cdr3_length: 15; d_call: NA; j_call: TRBJ2-7; clone_size: NA; cdr3_nt: TGTGCCAGCAGCGTAGGGGCAGGTTCCTCCTACGAGCAGTACTTC; cdr3_aa: CASSVGAGSSYEQYF
v_call: TRBV7-6; cdr3_length: 13; d_call: NA; j_call: TRBJ1-4; clone_size: NA; cdr3_nt: TGTGCCAGCAGCGAAACAGGGTATGAAAAACTGTTTTTT; cdr3_aa: CASSETGYEKLFF
v_call: TRBV14; cdr3_length: 15; d_call: NA; j_call: TRBJ2-5; clone_size: NA; cdr3_nt: TGTGCCAGCAGCCAAGGGAGGGGTAGAACCCAGACCCAGTACTTC; cdr3_aa: CASSQGRGRTQTQYF
v_call: TRBV29-1; cdr3_length: 12; d_call: NA; j_call: TRBJ1-1; clone_size: few; cdr3_nt: TGCAGCGTTGGACAGTTGAACACTGAAGCTTTCTTT; cdr3_aa: CSVGQLNTEAFF
v_call: TRBV30; cdr3_length: 13; d_call: NA; j_call: TRBJ2-6; clone_size: NA; cdr3_nt: TGTGCCTGGAGTGTCGGGGGGGCCAACGTCCTGACTTTC; cdr3_aa: CAWSVGGANVLTF
v_call: TRBV19; cdr3_length: 16; d_call: NA; j_call: TRBJ1-1; clone_size: NA; cdr3_nt: TGTGCCAGTAGGGATGGGACGAACAGGCTAAACACTGAAGCTTTCTTT; cdr3_aa: CASRDGTNRLNTEAFF
v_call: TRBV2; cdr3_length: 15; d_call: TRBD1; j_call: TRBJ1-5; clone_size: NA; cdr3_nt: TGTGCCAGCAATAAACAGGGGACGAACAATCAGCCCCAGCATTTT; cdr3_aa: CASNKQGTNNQPQHF